This T cell receptor (beta chain) came from a study of blood T cell repertoires in COVID-19. Sequenced by immunoSEQ multiplex PCR; TCRdb stores in-frame clones only, minus some. The sample carries some 330,000 clones, roughly four fifths recorded once. The CDR3 contains 14 residues. V was cut by 6 bases and J by 1 base, with 12 bases left in between. CDR1 is MNHEY, CDR2 SVGAGI, per germline. Two negative PCRs, clearance, or symptom resolution characterized the recovered Cohort 3 donors. This TCR derives from a woman in her 50s who had recovered from COVID-19. The sample taken for sequencing was PBMCs or T cells enriched from blood (not recorded which). The chain uses TRBV6-5 and TRBJ1-1, with D unresolved. CDR3 sequence reads: CASRRQTENTEAFF. CDR3 nucleotide sequence: TGTGCCAGCAGGCGTCAGACTGAGAACACTGAAGCTTTCTTT.